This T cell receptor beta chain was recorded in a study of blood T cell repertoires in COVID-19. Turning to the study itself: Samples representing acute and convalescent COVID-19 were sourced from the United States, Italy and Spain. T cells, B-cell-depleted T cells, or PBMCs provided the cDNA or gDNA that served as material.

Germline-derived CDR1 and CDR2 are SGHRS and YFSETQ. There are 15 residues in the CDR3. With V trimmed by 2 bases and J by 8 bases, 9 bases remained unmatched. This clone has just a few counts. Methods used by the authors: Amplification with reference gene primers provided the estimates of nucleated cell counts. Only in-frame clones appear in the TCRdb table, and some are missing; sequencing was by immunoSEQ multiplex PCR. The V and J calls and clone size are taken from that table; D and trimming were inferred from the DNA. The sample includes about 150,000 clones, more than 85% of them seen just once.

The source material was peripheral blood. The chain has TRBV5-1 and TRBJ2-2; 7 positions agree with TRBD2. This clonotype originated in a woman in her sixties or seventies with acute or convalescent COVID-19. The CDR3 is CASSLESAGSGELFF. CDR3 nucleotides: TGCGCCAGCAGCTTAGAGTCAGCGGGGTCTGGGGAGCTGTTTTTT.